The clone carrying this T cell receptor beta chain was picked up one time. The data were obtained in a study of cytomegalovirus exposure and HLA in healthy donors. V was shortened by 4 bases and J by 10 bases, with 16 bases between the two germline ends. The CDR3 length is 14 residues. Germline CDR1 reads LNHDA; CDR2 reads SQIVND (reference sequence). Primers: 60 Vbeta forward and 13 Jbeta reverse. The assay was immunoSEQ multiplex PCR, and TCRdb's table has in-frame clones only and misses some. Here the sample spans approximately 240,000 clones, roughly 82% being singletons. The chain employs TRBV19 and TRBJ1-4; D might be TRBD1 (5 bases). Sequencing input: PBMCs. The sequence came from a woman between 35 and 50 years old in good health and CMV-seropositive. CDR3 sequence: CASSTIPAGGKLFF. The DNA for the CDR3 is TGTGCCAGTAGTACCATCCCAGCGGGGGGAAAACTGTTTTTT.